The next 14 T cell receptor delta chains were all read from a single sample in a study of γδ T cells in repeated Plasmodium falciparum infection. Vgamma9/Vdelta2+ and Vdelta2-negative gammadelta T cells were flow-sorted from PBMC for bulk sequencing. TCRdb applied CATT to the multiplex PCR reads for clone calling. The sample lists tens of thousands of delta-chain clones; roughly 0.9% were seen once. The sequencing sample was made of gamma-delta T cells from blood. The receptors here all came from a pool of human donors (malaria-infected and uninfected, not separated).

With regard to this clone: The protein that TCRdb holds for this DNA derives from a much larger clone and differs from the translated DNA at residue 6, which likely indicates a read error; the protein shown here is translated from the DNA. The chain combines TRDV2 with TRDJ1, with 13 bases lining up with TRDD3. V dropped 1 base and J dropped 3; count of bases not matched to a gene: 13. Germline lookup yields CDR1 GEAIGNYY and CDR2 EKD. This CDR3 comprises 19 residues. DNA of the CDR3: TGTGCCTGTGACACGGGACTACTGGGGGATACGCTGTACTCCGATAAACTCATCTTT. As protein: CACDTGLLGDTLYSDKLIF.

This clone came up a few times. TCRdb lists the protein of a much larger clone for this DNA, which differs at residue 6, so this is likely a read error; the protein given here is translated from the DNA itself. The chain employs TRDV1 and TRDJ1, with TRDD3 matching 8 bases. The J gene, left out of TCRdb, was set here by checking the DNA against germline. The V gene's germline CDR1 is TSWWSYY and CDR2 QGS. CDR3 length: 22 amino acids. Trimming took 2 bases from V and 0 from J; bases not matched to a gene: 23. CDR3 residues: CALGESVTRGRLGAPYTDKLIF. In DNA form, the CDR3 reads TGTGCTCTTGGGGAAAGTGTTACCCGGGGCCGACTGGGGGCTCCGTACACCGATAAACTCATCTTT.

The table lists this clone with a few counts. A read error is the likely source, as a far larger clone sits one nucleotide away. Other DNA variants within this sample encode the same CDR3. No J gene was called, and the V gene is TRDV1; TRDD3, the table's D call, lacks a check against the DNA. CDR1 is TSWWSYY, CDR2 QGS, per germline. The CDR3 loop spans 19 amino acids. The CDR3 region is CALGELIAYWGIDNDKLIF. The DNA of the CDR3 is TGTGCTCTTGGGGAATTAATCGCGTACTGGGGGATAGATAACGATAAACTCATCTTC.

Remarks on this clone: TCRdb records a much larger clone's protein for this DNA, with a difference at residue 11 that likely arises from a read error; the protein given is the translation of the DNA. The genes are TRDV1 and TRDJ3; D not certain. The J gene was not available in TCRdb and was assigned here by matching the DNA to germline segments. This CDR3 is 20 amino acids long. CDR1 and CDR2 from the germline V gene are TSWWSYY and QGS. Trimming pared 0 bases from V and 2 bases from J, leaving 17 bases between. Here the CDR3 reads CALGELGCPLRTWDTRQMFF. CDR3 coding DNA: TGTGCTCTTGGGGAACTAGGTTGCCCCCTCCGAACCTGGGACACCCGACAGATGTTTTTC.

About this clone itself: The protein in TCRdb stems from a much larger clone and differs at residue 14 from this DNA's translation, likely a read error; here the protein is translated from the DNA. V usage is TRDV2 and J usage is TRDJ1, with TRDD3 matching 10 bases. TCRdb supplies no J gene; here it was assigned by aligning the nucleotide sequence to germline. V lost 0 bases to trimming and J lost 4 bases; unmatched junction nucleotides: 16. Germline assignment: CDR1 GEAIGNYY and CDR2 EKD. The CDR3 is 19 amino acids. Here the CDR3 reads CACDTLGHTGGWYIDKLIF. The CDR3 DNA sequence: TGTGCCTGTGACACCTTGGGCCATACTGGGGGATGGTACATCGATAAACTCATCTTT.

In regard to this clone: Its ends do not fully match the called genes, so a read error is possible. The chain joins TRDV1 to TRDJ1; 10 bases align to TRDD3. TCRdb offers no J gene call, so here the DNA was matched to germline to obtain one. This CDR3 contains 14 residues. Germline V gene sequence: CDR1 TSWWSYY, CDR2 QGS. CDR3 DNA: TGCGCTTCCTTCCAACTGGGGGATTTCGATAAACTCATCTTT. Protein product: CASFQLGDFDKLIF.

This clone was detected a few times. It is likely a read error: a sequence one base away is far more abundant. Other DNA variants within this sample encode the same CDR3. The J gene is TRDJ1, the V gene TRDV1; TRDD3 aligns across 10 bases. The V segment lost 5 bases and the J segment 9 bases; nucleotides outside the gene matches: 24. CDR3 length: 19 residues. Per germline, CDR1 TSWWSYY and CDR2 QGS. The CDR3 sequence: CALGFQSTSTGGLALQLIF. CDR3 in DNA: TGTGCTCTTGGGTTTCAATCTACAAGCACTGGGGGATTGGCCCTACAACTCATCTTT.

This clone came up a few times. TCRdb attributes to this sequence the protein of a much larger clone, which differs from the DNA translation at residue 13; a read error is likely, and the protein displayed is translated from the DNA. The chain is built from TRDV1 and TRDJ1; 10 bases agree with TRDD3. TCRdb supplies no J gene; here it was assigned by aligning the nucleotide sequence to germline. The CDR3 loop spans 22 amino acids. Germline CDR1 TSWWSYY, CDR2 QGS. The V segment lost 1 base and the J segment 0 bases; nucleotides outside the gene matches: 20. The CDR3 here is CALGERRGTGGFHLLYTDKLIF. CDR3 coding DNA: TGTGCTCTTGGGGAACGGCGTGGTACTGGGGGATTCCACCTTCTTTACACCGATAAACTCATCTTT.

The genes are TRDV2 and TRDJ1; 13 bases agree with TRDD3. Here the J gene came from matching the DNA to germline, since TCRdb omits it. The germline V gene encodes CDR1 GEAIGNYY and CDR2 EKD. This CDR3 is built from 17 residues. Trimming took 5 bases from V and 1 from J; bases not matched to a gene: 9. This chain's CDR3 is CACGLLGDTRGTDKLIF. The CDR3 bases are TGTGCCTGTGGCTTACTGGGGGATACGCGGGGCACCGATAAACTCATCTTT.

A word on this clone: TCRdb lists the protein of a much larger clone for this DNA, which differs at residue 17, so this is likely a read error; the protein given here is translated from the DNA itself. The chain has TRDV1 and TRDJ1, with 13 bases matching TRDD3. Per germline, CDR1 TSWWSYY and CDR2 QGS. The CDR3 extends over 21 amino acids. CDR3 bases: TGTGCTCTTGGGGAACAGCCCTGTACTGGGGGATACGGGGGGGACACCGGTAAACTCATCTTT. It specifies CALGEQPCTGGYGGDTGKLIF.

This clone occurred a few times. With a far larger clone one base away, a read error is the likely cause. Other DNA sequences within the sample encode an identical CDR3. The rearrangement uses TRDV2 and TRDJ1; 8 nucleotides agree with TRDD3. The J gene, absent from TCRdb, was called here by matching the DNA to germline. The CDR3 runs to 19 residues. Germline V gene sequence: CDR1 GEAIGNYY, CDR2 EKD. With V trimmed by 4 bases and J by 0 bases, 18 bases remained unmatched. As DNA, the CDR3 is TGTGCCTGTGATACCGGGGGCTGGGGATACCCTTCGTACACCGATAAACTCATCTTT. The encoded protein is CACDTGGWGYPSYTDKLIF.

As concerns this clone: It differs at one base from a far larger clone, so likely a read error. Other DNA variants within this sample encode the same CDR3. The V call is TRDV1, the J call TRDJ1; perhaps TRDD2 as D (5 bases). TCRdb is silent on the J gene; assignment here came from matching the DNA to germline. Between the trimmed V and J ends, which lost 3 bases and 5 bases, there was a span of 25 bases. This CDR3 is 18 amino acids long. The germline V gene encodes CDR1 TSWWSYY and CDR2 QGS. CDR3 coding DNA: TGTGCTCTTGGGGACTTTCCACCGTTTCCTGGTCGAACAGATAAACTCATCTTT. As protein: CALGDFPPFPGRTDKLIF.

In its sample, this clone was seen a few times. TCRdb assigns this DNA the protein of a much larger clone, which departs from its translation at residue 8; this likely reflects a read error, and the protein shown comes from translating the DNA. The V and J genes are TRDV1 and TRDJ1, with TRDD3 identical over 8 bases. The J gene, not given by TCRdb, was assigned here from a germline match of the nucleotide sequence. Germline-derived CDR1 and CDR2 are TSWWSYY and QGS. Trimming took 3 bases from V and 0 from J; bases not matched to a gene: 33. This CDR3 contains 25 residues. The CDR3: CALGDLRLSRTYWGSPRVNTDKLIF. CDR3 bases: TGTGCTCTTGGGGACCTACGGCTTTCCCGAACCTACTGGGGGTCTCCCCGCGTGAACACCGATAAACTCATCTTT.

Note on this clone: This DNA's translation and the protein TCRdb lists, from a much larger clone, do not match at residue 4, likely due to a read error; the protein shown is translated from the DNA. This rearrangement joins TRDV2 to TRDJ1, with TRDD3 matching over 7 bases. TCRdb does not report a J gene; here it was assigned by matching the DNA to germline references. From germline, CDR1 is GEAIGNYY and CDR2 EKD. There are 19 residues in the CDR3. CDR3 amino acids: CACNTVGGYDNDYTDKLIF. The CDR3 nucleotides are TGTGCCTGTAACACGGTTGGTGGATACGACAACGACTACACCGATAAACTCATCTTT.